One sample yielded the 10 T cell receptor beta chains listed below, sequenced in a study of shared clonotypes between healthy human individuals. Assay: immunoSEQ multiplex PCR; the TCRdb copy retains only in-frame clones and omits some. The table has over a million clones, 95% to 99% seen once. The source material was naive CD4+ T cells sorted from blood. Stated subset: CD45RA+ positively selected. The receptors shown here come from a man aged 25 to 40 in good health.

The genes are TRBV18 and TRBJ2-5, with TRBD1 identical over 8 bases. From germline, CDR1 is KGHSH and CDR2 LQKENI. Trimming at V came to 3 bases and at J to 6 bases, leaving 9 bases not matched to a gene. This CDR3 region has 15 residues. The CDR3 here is CASSPRGTGQKTQYF. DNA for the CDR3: TGTGCCAGCTCACCCCGTGGGACAGGACAGAAGACCCAGTACTTC.

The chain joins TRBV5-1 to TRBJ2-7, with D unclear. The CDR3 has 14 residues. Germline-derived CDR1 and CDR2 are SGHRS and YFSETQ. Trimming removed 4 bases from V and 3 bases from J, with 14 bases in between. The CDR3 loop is CASSPRAIDYEQYF. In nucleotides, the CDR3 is TGCGCCAGCAGCCCTCGGGCAATCGACTACGAGCAGTACTTC.

The CDR3 spells CASAPRDTNQPQHF. The CDR3 nucleotides read TGTGCCAGCGCCCCCCGGGACACCAATCAGCCCCAGCATTTT. The gene calls are TRBV5-5 and TRBJ1-5, with D tentatively TRBD1 (6 bases). Trimming took off 7 bases at V and 3 bases at J, with 14 bases between the two ends. This CDR3 contains 14 residues. Germline V lookup: CDR1 SGHKS, CDR2 YYEKEE (reference sequence).

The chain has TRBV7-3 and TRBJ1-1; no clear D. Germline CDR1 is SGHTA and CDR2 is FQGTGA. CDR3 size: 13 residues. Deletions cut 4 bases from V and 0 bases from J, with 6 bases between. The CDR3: CASSSEVNTEAFF. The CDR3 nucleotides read TGTGCCAGCAGCTCCGAGGTGAACACTGAAGCTTTCTTT.

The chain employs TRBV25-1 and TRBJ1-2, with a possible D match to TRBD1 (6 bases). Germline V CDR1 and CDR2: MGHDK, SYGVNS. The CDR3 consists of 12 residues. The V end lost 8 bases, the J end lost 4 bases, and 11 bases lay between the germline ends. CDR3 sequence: CASGLTGYGYTF. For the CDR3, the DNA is TGTGCCAGCGGACTGACAGGCTATGGCTACACCTTC.

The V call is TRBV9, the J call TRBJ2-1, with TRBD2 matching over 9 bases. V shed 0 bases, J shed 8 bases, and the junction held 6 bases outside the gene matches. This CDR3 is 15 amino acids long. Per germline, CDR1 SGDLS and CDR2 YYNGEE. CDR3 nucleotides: TGTGCCAGCAGCGTAGAGGGACTAGCTTTCGATGAGCAGTTCTTC. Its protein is CASSVEGLAFDEQFF.

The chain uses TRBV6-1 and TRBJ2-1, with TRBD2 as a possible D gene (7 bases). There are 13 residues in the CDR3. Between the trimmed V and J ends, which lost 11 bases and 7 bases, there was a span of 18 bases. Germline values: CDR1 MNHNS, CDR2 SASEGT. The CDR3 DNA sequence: TGTGCCGGGGGGGCGGAAGAGAAAAATGAGCAGTTCTTC. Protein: CAGGAEEKNEQFF.

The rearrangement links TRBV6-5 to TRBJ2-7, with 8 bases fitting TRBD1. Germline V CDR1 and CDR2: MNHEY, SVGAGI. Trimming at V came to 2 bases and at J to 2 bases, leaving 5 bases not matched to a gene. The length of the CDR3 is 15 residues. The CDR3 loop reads CASSYGGTGPYEQYF. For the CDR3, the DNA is TGTGCCAGCAGTTACGGCGGGACAGGCCCCTACGAGCAGTACTTC.

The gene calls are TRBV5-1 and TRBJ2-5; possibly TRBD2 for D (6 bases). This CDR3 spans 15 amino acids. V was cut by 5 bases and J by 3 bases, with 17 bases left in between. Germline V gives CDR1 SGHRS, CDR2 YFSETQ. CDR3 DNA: TGCGCCAGCAGGTATGACGGGACTTCTAAAGAGACCCAGTACTTC. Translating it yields CASRYDGTSKETQYF.

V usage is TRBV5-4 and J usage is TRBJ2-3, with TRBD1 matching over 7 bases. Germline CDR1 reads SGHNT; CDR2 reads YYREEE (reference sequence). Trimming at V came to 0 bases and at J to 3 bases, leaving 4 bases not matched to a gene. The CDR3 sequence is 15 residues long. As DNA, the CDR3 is TGTGCCAGCAGCTTGGTGGGACAGCCAACAGATACGCAGTATTTT. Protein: CASSLVGQPTDTQYF.